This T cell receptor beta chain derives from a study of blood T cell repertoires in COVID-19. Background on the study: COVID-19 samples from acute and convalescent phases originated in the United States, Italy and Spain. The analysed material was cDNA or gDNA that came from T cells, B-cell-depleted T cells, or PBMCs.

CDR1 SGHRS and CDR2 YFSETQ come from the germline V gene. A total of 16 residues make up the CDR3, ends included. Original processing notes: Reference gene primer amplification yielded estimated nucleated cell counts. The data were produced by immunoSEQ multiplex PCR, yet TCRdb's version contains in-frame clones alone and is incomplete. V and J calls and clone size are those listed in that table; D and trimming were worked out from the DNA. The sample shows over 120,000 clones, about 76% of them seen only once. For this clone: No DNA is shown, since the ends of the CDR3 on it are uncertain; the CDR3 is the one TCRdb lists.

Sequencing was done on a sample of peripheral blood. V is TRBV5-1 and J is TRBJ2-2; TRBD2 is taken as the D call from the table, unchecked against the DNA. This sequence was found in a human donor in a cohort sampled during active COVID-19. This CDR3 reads CASSLAQAGTTGELFF.